These T cell receptor beta chains were read from a single sample in a study of blood T cell repertoires in COVID-19. Measured with immunoSEQ multiplex PCR; TCRdb has only the in-frame clones, and not every one. The sample consists of 100,000 or so clones, around 81% of them appearing once. The sequencing sample was made of peripheral blood. The receptors derive from a woman in her sixties or seventies with acute or convalescent COVID-19. Both conserved end residues are part of each CDR3. A D gene is named only where the DNA matches it firmly. Some rows have no size entry. The others give once, few or many, or a class for an expanded clone.

CDR3: CASRGGTSHTGELFF
DNA: TGTGCCAGCAGGGGAGGGACAAGCCACACCGGGGAGCTGTTTTTT
V: TRBV6-5
size: .
D: .
J: TRBJ2-2

CDR3: CASTRSGTDNYGYTF
DNA: TGTGCCAGCACCCGATCCGGGACAGATAACTATGGCTACACCTTC
V: TRBV7-2
size: .
D: TRBD1
J: TRBJ1-2

CDR3: CASSPGTGGQPQHF
DNA: TGTGCCAGCAGTCCGGGGACAGGGGGTCAGCCCCAGCATTTT
V: TRBV27
size: .
D: TRBD1
J: TRBJ1-5

CDR3: CASSRQRGSSYNEQFF
DNA: TGTGCCAGTAGTAGGCAGCGGGGGAGCTCCTACAATGAGCAGTTCTTC
V: TRBV19
size: .
D: TRBD2
J: TRBJ2-1

CDR3: CASSQSPGQGASGYTF
DNA: TGTGCCAGCAGCCAATCCCCAGGACAGGGGGCTAGTGGCTACACCTTC
V: TRBV3-1/TRBV3-2
size: .
D: TRBD1
J: TRBJ1-2

CDR3: CASSLGVWGVSSGNTIYF
DNA: TGTGCCAGCAGCTTAGGGGTGTGGGGAGTCAGCTCTGGAAACACCATATATTTT
V: TRBV7-2
size: .
D: .
J: TRBJ1-3

CDR3: CASSYSGDSYNEQFF
DNA: TGTGCCAGCAGTTACTCAGGGGACTCCTACAATGAGCAGTTCTTC
V: TRBV6-5
size: .
D: .
J: TRBJ2-1

CDR3: CASSLDRQQETQYF
DNA: TGTGCCAGCAGCTTAGATCGCCAGCAAGAGACCCAGTACTTC
V: TRBV11-2
size: .
D: .
J: TRBJ2-5

CDR3: CASRGLAGGPGTQYF
DNA: TGTGCCAGCAGGGGACTAGCGGGAGGGCCAGGTACGCAGTATTTT
V: TRBV6-5
size: .
D: TRBD2
J: TRBJ2-3

CDR3: CSVELAGVRETQYF
DNA: TGCAGCGTTGAACTAGCGGGAGTGAGAGAGACCCAGTACTTC
V: TRBV29-1
size: .
D: TRBD2
J: TRBJ2-5

CDR3: CSVEDRGIGYTF
DNA: TGCAGCGTTGAAGATCGGGGGATAGGCTACACCTTC
V: TRBV29-1
size: .
D: .
J: TRBJ1-2

CDR3: CASSQRSSQNSYNEQFF
DNA: TGCGCCAGCAGCCAAAGAAGCTCCCAAAACTCCTACAATGAGCAGTTCTTC
V: TRBV4-1
size: .
D: .
J: TRBJ2-1

CDR3: CASSLAVQNGYNEQFF
DNA: TGCGCCAGCAGCTTGGCCGTGCAAAACGGGTACAATGAGCAGTTCTTC
V: TRBV5-1
size: .
D: .
J: TRBJ2-1

CDR3: CAAGDTQYF
DNA: TGTGCCGCGGGAGATACGCAGTATTTT
V: TRBV19
size: .
D: .
J: TRBJ2-3

CDR3: CASMQATEAFF
DNA: TGCGCCAGCATGCAGGCGACTGAAGCTTTCTTT
V: TRBV10-2
size: .
D: .
J: TRBJ1-1

CDR3: CASSLWSRESNQPQHF
DNA: TGTGCCAGCAGCTTATGGAGCCGTGAAAGCAATCAGCCCCAGCATTTT
V: TRBV7-8
size: .
D: .
J: TRBJ1-5

CDR3: CASTPQGAAYEQYF
DNA: TGTGCCAGCACCCCACAGGGGGCTGCCTACGAGCAGTACTTC
V: TRBV5-6
size: once
D: TRBD1
J: TRBJ2-7

CDR3: CASSPNWGHLSSYNSPLHF
DNA: TGTGCCAGCAGTCCCAATTGGGGACACCTGAGCTCCTATAATTCACCCCTCCACTTT
V: TRBV28
size: few
D: .
J: TRBJ1-6

CDR3: CASSLDPGGVGTQYF
DNA: TGTGCCAGCAGCTTAGATCCTGGGGGGGTTGGGACCCAGTACTTC
V: TRBV11-2
size: .
D: TRBD2
J: TRBJ2-5

CDR3: CASLGLAGAYTQYF
DNA: TGTGCCAGCCTGGGACTAGCGGGAGCCTATACGCAGTATTTT
V: TRBV6-5
size: .
D: TRBD2
J: TRBJ2-3

CDR3: CASSPMTGAYNEQFF
DNA: TGTGCCAGCAGCCCCATGACAGGGGCCTACAATGAGCAGTTCTTC
V: TRBV6-5
size: few
D: TRBD1
J: TRBJ2-1

CDR3: CASSVAVADTQYF
DNA: TGTGCCAGCAGCGTAGCGGTGGCAGATACGCAGTATTTT
V: TRBV9
size: .
D: .
J: TRBJ2-3

CDR3: CAIWDRDSHLANYGYTF
DNA: TGTGCCATCTGGGACCGGGACAGTCACCTAGCTAACTATGGCTACACCTTC
V: TRBV7-3
size: .
D: TRBD1
J: TRBJ1-2

CDR3: CASSGGTWETQYF
DNA: TGTGCCAGTAGTGGCGGAACCTGGGAGACCCAGTACTTC
V: TRBV19
size: .
D: .
J: TRBJ2-5

CDR3: CASSESGRDQPQHF
DNA: TGTGCCAGCAGTGAATCGGGGAGAGATCAGCCCCAGCATTTT
V: TRBV2
size: .
D: .
J: TRBJ1-5

CDR3: CAWSPRQGRSSPLHF
DNA: TGTGCCTGGAGTCCACGACAGGGAAGGTCTTCACCCCTCCACTTT
V: TRBV30
size: once
D: TRBD1
J: TRBJ1-6

CDR3: CASSQGATDTQYF
DNA: TGTGCCAGCAGCCAGGGGGCCACAGATACGCAGTATTTT
V: TRBV3-1/TRBV3-2
size: .
D: .
J: TRBJ2-3

CDR3: CAISLGGGLSEQFF
DNA: TGTGCCATCAGTCTAGGCGGCGGTTTGAGTGAGCAGTTCTTC
V: TRBV10-3
size: .
D: .
J: TRBJ2-1

CDR3: CASSLINNEQFF
DNA: TGTGCCAGCAGCTTAATTAACAATGAGCAGTTCTTC
V: TRBV5-4
size: once
D: .
J: TRBJ2-1

CDR3: CASSLLGSDGYTF
DNA: TGTGCCAGCAGCTTGCTCGGGTCTGACGGCTACACCTTC
V: TRBV5-6
size: .
D: .
J: TRBJ1-2

CDR3: CASSSPGQVYEQFF
DNA: TGTGCCAGCAGTTCCCCGGGACAGGTCTATGAGCAGTTCTTC
V: TRBV6-2/TRBV6-3
size: .
D: TRBD1
J: TRBJ2-1

CDR3: CASSLASGAGETQYF
DNA: TGTGCCAGCAGCTTAGCGTCAGGGGCGGGAGAGACCCAGTACTTC
V: TRBV7-6
size: .
D: .
J: TRBJ2-5

CDR3: CASSLEGGLASPLHF
DNA: TGTGCCAGCAGCTTAGAAGGGGGTTTGGCGTCACCCCTCCACTTT
V: TRBV7-9
size: few
D: .
J: TRBJ1-6

CDR3: CASQWNTEAFF
DNA: TGTGCCAGCCAATGGAACACTGAAGCTTTCTTT
V: TRBV6-5
size: .
D: .
J: TRBJ1-1

CDR3: CASSSSGDVETQYF
DNA: TGTGCCAGTAGTTCGTCAGGGGACGTGGAGACCCAGTACTTC
V: TRBV19
size: .
D: .
J: TRBJ2-5

CDR3: CASSPSTGPATEAFF
DNA: TGTGCCAGCAGCCCAAGTACAGGGCCGGCCACTGAAGCTTTCTTT
V: TRBV11-3
size: .
D: .
J: TRBJ1-1

CDR3: CASSKRVRDGELFF
DNA: TGTGCCAGCAGCAAAAGGGTGCGGGACGGGGAGCTGTTTTTT
V: TRBV7-2
size: once
D: .
J: TRBJ2-2

CDR3: CASSLVGQGSGNTIYF
DNA: TGTGCCAGCAGCTTAGTTGGACAGGGGTCCGGAAACACCATATATTTT
V: TRBV7-3
size: .
D: TRBD1
J: TRBJ1-3

CDR3: CASSSWTANYGYTF
DNA: TGTGCCAGCAGCTCCTGGACAGCTAACTATGGCTACACCTTC
V: TRBV13
size: .
D: .
J: TRBJ1-2

CDR3: CASSPGGLAGGPGEQFF
DNA: TGTGCCAGCAGCCCCGGAGGGCTAGCGGGGGGGCCCGGGGAGCAGTTCTTC
V: TRBV7-8
size: .
D: TRBD2
J: TRBJ2-1

CDR3: CASSDGQGASGNTIYF
DNA: TGTGCCAGCAGTGACGGACAGGGGGCTTCTGGAAACACCATATATTTT
V: TRBV6-2/TRBV6-3
size: .
D: TRBD1
J: TRBJ1-3

CDR3: CASTTQGAHGRGNQPQHF
DNA: TGTGCTAGCACCACCCAGGGGGCGCATGGGAGGGGCAATCAGCCCCAGCATTTT
V: TRBV7-7
size: .
D: TRBD1
J: TRBJ1-5

CDR3: CASSLLAGEGYTF
DNA: TGTGCCAGCAGCCTCCTGGCCGGGGAGGGCTACACCTTC
V: TRBV6-5
size: .
D: .
J: TRBJ1-2

CDR3: CASSQVAGSYNEQFF
DNA: TGCGCCAGCAGCCAAGTAGCGGGATCCTACAATGAGCAGTTCTTC
V: TRBV4-1
size: .
D: TRBD2
J: TRBJ2-1

CDR3: CASSLAANYGYTF
DNA: TGCGCCAGCAGCTTGGCAGCTAACTATGGCTACACCTTC
V: TRBV5-1
size: .
D: .
J: TRBJ1-2